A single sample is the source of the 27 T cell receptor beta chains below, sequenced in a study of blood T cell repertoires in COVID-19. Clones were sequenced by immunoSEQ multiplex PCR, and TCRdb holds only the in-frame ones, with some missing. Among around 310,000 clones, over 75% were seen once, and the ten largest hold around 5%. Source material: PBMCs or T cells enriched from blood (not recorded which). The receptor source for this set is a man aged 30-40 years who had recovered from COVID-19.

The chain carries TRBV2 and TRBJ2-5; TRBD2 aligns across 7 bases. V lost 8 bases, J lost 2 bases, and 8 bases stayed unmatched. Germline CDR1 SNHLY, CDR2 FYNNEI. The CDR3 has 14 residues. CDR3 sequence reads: CASVASGFQETQYF. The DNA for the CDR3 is TGTGCCAGCGTGGCTAGCGGTTTTCAAGAGACCCAGTACTTC.

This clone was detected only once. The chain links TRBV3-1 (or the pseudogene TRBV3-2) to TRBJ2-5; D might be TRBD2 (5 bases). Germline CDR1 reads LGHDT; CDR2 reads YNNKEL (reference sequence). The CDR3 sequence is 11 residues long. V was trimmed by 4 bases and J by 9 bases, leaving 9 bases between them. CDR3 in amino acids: CASSPGLAQYF. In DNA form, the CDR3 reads TGTGCCAGCAGCCCTGGACTGGCCCAGTACTTC.

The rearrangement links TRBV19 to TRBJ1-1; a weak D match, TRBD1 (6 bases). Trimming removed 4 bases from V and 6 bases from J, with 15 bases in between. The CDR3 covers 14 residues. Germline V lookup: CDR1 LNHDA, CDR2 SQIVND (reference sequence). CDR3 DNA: TGTGCCAGTAGTACATCCTTTACAGGGTCTGAAGCTTTCTTT. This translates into CASSTSFTGSEAFF.

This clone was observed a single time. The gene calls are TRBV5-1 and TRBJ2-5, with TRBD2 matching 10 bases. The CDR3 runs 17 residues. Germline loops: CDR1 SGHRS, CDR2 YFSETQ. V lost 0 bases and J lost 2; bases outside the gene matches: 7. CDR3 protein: CASSLALQLAGQETQYF. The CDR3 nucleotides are TGCGCCAGCAGCTTGGCCCTACAACTAGCGGGGCAAGAGACCCAGTACTTC.

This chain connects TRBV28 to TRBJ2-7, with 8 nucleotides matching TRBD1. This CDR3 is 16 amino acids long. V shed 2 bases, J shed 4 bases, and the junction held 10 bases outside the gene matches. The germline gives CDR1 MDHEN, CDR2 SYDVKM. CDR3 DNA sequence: TGTGCCAGCAGTTTAGCCGTCGTGACAGGGGTTTACGAGCAGTACTTC. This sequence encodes CASSLAVVTGVYEQYF.

This chain's CDR3 is CAISAGGDSGQPQHF. The CDR3 DNA sequence: TGTGCCATCAGTGCAGGGGGCGATTCCGGCCAGCCCCAGCATTTT. V is TRBV10-3 and J is TRBJ1-5; 8 nucleotides match TRBD1. The CDR3 runs to 15 residues. From germline, CDR1 is ENHRY and CDR2 SYGVKD. V trimming: 4 bases; J trimming: 7 bases; junction bases outside the gene matches: 9.

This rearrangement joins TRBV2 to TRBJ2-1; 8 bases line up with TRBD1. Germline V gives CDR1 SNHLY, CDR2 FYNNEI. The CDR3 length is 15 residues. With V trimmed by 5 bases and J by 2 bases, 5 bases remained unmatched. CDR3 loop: CASSRTGSAYNEQFF. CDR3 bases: TGTGCCAGCAGTAGGACAGGGAGTGCCTACAATGAGCAGTTCTTC.

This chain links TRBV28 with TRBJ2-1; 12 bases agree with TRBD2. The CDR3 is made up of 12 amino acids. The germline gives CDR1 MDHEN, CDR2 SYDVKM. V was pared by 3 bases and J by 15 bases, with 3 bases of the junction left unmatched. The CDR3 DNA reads TGTGCCAGCAGTTTGACTAGCGGGGGATCGTTCTTC. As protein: CASSLTSGGSFF.

CDR3 residues: CASNPRRDRDRSGANVLTF. DNA for the CDR3: TGTGCCAGCAATCCCCGCCGGGACAGGGATCGCTCTGGGGCCAACGTCCTGACTTTC. The chain combines TRBV9 with TRBJ2-6; TRBD1 aligns across 9 bases. The CDR3 totals 19 residues. CDR1 is SGDLS and CDR2 is YYNGEE in the germline V gene. J was trimmed by 0 bases and V by 6 bases; bases with no gene match: 13. Full variable domain (rest looked up from reference TRBV9 and TRBJ2-6): DSGVTQTPKHLITATGQRVTLRCSPRSGDLSVYWYQQSLDQGLQFLIQYYNGEERAKGNILERFSAQQFPDLHSELNLSSLELGDSALYFCASNPRRDRDRSGANVLTFGAGSRLTVL.

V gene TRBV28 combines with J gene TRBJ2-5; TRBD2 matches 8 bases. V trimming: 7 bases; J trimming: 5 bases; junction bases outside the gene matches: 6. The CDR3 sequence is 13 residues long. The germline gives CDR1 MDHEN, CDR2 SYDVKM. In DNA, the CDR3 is TGTGCCAGCAACGAGCGGGGGTGGGAGACCCAGTACTTC. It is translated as CASNERGWETQYF.

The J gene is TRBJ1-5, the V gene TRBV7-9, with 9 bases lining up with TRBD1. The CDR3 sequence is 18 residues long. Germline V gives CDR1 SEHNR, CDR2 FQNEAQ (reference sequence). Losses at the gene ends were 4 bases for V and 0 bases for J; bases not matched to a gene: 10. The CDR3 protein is CASSSSWGQGNSNQPQHF. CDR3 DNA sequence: TGTGCCAGCAGCTCCTCATGGGGACAGGGAAATAGCAATCAGCCCCAGCATTTT.

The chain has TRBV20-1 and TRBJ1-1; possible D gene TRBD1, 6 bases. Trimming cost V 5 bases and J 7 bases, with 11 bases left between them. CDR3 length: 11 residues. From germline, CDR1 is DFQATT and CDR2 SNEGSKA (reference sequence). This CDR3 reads CSASQGGEAFF. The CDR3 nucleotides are TGCAGTGCTTCACAGGGTGGTGAAGCTTTCTTT.

The CDR3 sequence is CASSKQGTSGNTIYF. CDR3 DNA sequence: TGTGCCAGCAGCAAACAGGGGACCTCTGGAAACACCATATATTTT. V and J are TRBV11-2 and TRBJ1-3; 7 positions match TRBD1. The CDR3 runs 15 residues. After removal of 5 bases from V and 0 bases from J, the junction contained 4 bases not matched to a gene. CDR1 and CDR2 from the germline V gene are SGHAT and FQNNGV.

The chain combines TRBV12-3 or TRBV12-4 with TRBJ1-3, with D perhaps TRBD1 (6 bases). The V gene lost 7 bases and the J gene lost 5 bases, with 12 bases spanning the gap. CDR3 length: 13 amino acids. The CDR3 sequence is CASKPGGRNTIYF. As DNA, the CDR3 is TGTGCCAGCAAGCCGGGGGGCAGAAACACCATATATTTT.

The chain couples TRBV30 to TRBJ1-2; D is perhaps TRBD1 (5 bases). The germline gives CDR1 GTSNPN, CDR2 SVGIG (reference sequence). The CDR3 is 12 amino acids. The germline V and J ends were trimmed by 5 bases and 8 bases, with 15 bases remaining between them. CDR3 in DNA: TGTGCCTGGGACGCGGGGGGTAACGGCTACACCTTC. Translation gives CAWDAGGNGYTF.

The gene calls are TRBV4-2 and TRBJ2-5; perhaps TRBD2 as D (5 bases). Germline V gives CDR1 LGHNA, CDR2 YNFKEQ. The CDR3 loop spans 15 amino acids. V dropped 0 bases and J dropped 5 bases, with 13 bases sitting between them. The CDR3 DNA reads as TGTGCCAGCAGCCAAGAACTGGGTAGAGGGGAGACCCAGTACTTC. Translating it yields CASSQELGRGETQYF.

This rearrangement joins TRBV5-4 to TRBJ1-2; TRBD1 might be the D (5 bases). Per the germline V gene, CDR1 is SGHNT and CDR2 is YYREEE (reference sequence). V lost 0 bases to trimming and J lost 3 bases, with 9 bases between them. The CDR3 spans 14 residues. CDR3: CASSLGQMDYGYTF. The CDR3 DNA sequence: TGTGCCAGCAGCTTGGGACAGATGGACTATGGCTACACCTTC.

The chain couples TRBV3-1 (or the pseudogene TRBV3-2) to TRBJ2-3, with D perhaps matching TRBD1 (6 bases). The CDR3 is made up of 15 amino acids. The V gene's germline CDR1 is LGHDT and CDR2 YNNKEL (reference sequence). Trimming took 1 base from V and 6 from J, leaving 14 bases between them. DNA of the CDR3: TGTGCCAGCAGCCAAGCTATTATAAGGGGGGATACGCAGTATTTT. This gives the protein CASSQAIIRGDTQYF.

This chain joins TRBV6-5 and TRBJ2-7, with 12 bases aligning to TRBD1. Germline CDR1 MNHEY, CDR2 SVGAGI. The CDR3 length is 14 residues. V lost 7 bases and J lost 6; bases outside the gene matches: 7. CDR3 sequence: CASTGTGGHSEQYF. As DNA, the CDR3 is TGTGCCAGCACCGGGACAGGGGGCCACTCCGAGCAGTACTTC.

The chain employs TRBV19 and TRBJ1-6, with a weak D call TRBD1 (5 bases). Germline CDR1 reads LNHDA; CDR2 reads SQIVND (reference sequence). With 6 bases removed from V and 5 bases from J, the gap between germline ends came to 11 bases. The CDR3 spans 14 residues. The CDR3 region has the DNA TGTGCCAGTAGCAGACAGCAAGATAATTCACCCCTCCACTTT. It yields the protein CASSRQQDNSPLHF.

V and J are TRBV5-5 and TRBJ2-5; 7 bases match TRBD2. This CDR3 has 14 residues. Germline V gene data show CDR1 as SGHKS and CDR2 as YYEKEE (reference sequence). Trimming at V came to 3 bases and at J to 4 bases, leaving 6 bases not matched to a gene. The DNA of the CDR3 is TGTGCCAGCAGCTCCGACTCGGGAGGAGAGACCCAGTACTTC. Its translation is CASSSDSGGETQYF.

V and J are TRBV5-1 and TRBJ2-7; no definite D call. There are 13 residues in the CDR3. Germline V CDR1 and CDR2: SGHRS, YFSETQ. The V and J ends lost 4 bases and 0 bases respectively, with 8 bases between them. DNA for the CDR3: TGCGCCAGCAGCCATCCGAGCTCCTACGAGCAGTACTTC. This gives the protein CASSHPSSYEQYF.

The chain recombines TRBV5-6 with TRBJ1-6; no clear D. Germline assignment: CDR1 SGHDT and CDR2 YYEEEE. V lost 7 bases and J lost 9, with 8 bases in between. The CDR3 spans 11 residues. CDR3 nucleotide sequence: TGTGCCAGCCCCCCAGGTTCACCCCTCCACTTT. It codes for CASPPGSPLHF.

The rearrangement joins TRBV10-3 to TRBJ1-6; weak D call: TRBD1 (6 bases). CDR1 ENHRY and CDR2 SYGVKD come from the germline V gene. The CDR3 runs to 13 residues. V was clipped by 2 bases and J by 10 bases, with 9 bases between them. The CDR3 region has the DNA TGTGCCATCAGTGAGCACAGGGACTCACCCCTCCACTTT. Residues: CAISEHRDSPLHF.

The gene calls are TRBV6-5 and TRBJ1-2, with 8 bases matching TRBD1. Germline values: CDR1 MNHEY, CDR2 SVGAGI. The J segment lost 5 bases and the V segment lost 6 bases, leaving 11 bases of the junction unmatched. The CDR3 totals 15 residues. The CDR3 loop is CASRPPGQGKYGYTF. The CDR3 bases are TGTGCCAGCAGGCCTCCCGGACAGGGCAAGTATGGCTACACCTTC.

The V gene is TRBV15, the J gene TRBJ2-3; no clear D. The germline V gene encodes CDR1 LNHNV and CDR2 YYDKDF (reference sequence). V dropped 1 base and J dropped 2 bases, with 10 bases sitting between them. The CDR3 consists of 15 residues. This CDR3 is CATSRGGSTTDTQYF. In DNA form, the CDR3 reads TGTGCCACCAGCAGAGGCGGTTCGACCACAGATACGCAGTATTTT.

The chain's CDR3 is CASSTPRGRDGYTF. DNA for the CDR3: TGTGCCAGCAGCACTCCTAGGGGGCGTGATGGCTACACCTTC. The rearrangement links TRBV7-9 to TRBJ1-2, with 7 bases aligning to TRBD1. Germline V lookup: CDR1 SEHNR, CDR2 FQNEAQ (reference sequence). The CDR3 is made up of 14 amino acids. V trimming: 5 bases; J trimming: 6 bases; junction bases outside the gene matches: 9.